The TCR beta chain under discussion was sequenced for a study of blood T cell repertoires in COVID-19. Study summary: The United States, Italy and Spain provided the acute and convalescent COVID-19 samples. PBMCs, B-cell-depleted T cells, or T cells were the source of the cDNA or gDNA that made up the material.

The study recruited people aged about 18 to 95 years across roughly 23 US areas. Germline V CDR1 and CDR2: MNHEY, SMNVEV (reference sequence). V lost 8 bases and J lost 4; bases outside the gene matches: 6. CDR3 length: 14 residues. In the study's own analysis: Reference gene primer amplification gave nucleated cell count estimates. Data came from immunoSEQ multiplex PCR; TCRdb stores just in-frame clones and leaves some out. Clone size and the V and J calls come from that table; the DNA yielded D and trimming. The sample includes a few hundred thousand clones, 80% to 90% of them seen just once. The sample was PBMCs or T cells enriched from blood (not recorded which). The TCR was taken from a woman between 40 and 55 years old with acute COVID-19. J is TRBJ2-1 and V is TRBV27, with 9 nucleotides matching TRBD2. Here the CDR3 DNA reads TGTGCCAGCTCGACGACTAGCGGTTACAATGAGCAGTTCTTC. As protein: CASSTTSGYNEQFF.